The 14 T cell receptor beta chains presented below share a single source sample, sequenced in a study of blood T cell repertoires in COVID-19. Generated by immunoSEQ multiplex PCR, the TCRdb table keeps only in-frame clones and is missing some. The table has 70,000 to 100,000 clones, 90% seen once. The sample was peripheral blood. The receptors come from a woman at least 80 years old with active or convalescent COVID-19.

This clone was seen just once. The CDR3 sequence is CASRQGLLSEAFF. As DNA, the CDR3 is TGTGCCAGCAGACAGGGCCTCCTGTCTGAAGCTTTCTTT. This chain uses TRBV6-6 with TRBJ1-1; tentative D call: TRBD1 (6 bases). Germline V gene lookup returns CDR1 MNHNY and CDR2 SVGAGI (reference sequence). The V gene lost 6 bases and the J gene lost 6 bases, with 14 bases spanning the gap. The CDR3 covers 13 residues.

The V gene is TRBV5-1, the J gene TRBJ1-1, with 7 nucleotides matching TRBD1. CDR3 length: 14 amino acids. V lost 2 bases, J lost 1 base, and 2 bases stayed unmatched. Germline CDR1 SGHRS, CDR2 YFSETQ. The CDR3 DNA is TGCGCCAGCAGCTTCAACAGGGGGAACACTGAAGCTTTCTTT. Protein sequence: CASSFNRGNTEAFF.

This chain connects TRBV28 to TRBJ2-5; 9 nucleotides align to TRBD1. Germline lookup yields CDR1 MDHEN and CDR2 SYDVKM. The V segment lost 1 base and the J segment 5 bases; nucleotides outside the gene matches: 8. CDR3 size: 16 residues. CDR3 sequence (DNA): TGTGCCAGCAGTTTATACCCACAGGGGGCTGGCGAGACCCAGTACTTC. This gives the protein CASSLYPQGAGETQYF. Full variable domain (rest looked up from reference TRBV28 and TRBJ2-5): DVKVTQSSRYLVKRTGEKVFLECVQDMDHENMFWYRQDPGLGLRLIYFSYDVKMKEKGDIPEGYSVSREKKERFSLILESASTNQTSMYLCASSLYPQGAGETQYFGPGTRLLVL.

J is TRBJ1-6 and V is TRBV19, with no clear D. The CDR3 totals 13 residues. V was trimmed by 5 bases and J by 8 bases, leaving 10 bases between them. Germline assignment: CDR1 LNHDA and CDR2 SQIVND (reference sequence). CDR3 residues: CASSDDQDSPLHF. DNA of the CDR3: TGTGCCAGTAGTGACGACCAGGATTCACCCCTCCACTTT.

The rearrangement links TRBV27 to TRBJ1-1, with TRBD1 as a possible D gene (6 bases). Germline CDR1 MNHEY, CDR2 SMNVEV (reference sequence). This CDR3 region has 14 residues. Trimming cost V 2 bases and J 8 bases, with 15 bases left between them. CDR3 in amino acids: CASSLGWTVGEAFF. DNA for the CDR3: TGTGCCAGCAGTTTAGGTTGGACAGTAGGAGAAGCTTTCTTT.

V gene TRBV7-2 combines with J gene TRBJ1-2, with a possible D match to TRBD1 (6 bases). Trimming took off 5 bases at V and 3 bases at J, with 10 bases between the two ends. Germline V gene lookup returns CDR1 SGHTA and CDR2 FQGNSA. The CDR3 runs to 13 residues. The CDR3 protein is CASSPDRDYGYTF. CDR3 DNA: TGTGCCAGCAGCCCGGACAGAGACTATGGCTACACCTTC.

The CDR3 region is CASSTYPGEQYF. The CDR3 coding sequence is TGTGCCAGTAGTACTTACCCGGGCGAGCAGTACTTC. The rearrangement links TRBV19 to TRBJ2-7; D remains ambiguous. The germline V gene encodes CDR1 LNHDA and CDR2 SQIVND (reference sequence). This CDR3 is 12 amino acids long. Trimming removed 4 bases from V and 6 bases from J, with 10 bases in between. The full variable domain, completed using reference TRBV19 and TRBJ2-7, is DGGITQSPKYLFRKEGQNVTLSCEQNLNHDAMYWYRQDPGQGLRLIYYSQIVNDFQKGDIAEGYSVSREKKESFPLTVTSAQKNPTAFYLCASSTYPGEQYFGPGTRLTVT.

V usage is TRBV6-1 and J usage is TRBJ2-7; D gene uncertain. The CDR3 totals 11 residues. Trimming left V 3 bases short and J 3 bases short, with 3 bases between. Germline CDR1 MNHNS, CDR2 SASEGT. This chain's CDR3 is CASSDYYEQYF. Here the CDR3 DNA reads TGTGCCAGCAGTGATTACTACGAGCAGTACTTC.

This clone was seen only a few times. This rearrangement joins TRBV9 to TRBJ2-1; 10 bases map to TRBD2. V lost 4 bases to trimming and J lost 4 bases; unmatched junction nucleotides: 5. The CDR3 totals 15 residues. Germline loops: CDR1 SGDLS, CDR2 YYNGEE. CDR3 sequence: CASSIGTSAYNEQFF. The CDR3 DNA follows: TGTGCCAGCAGCATCGGGACTAGCGCTTACAATGAGCAGTTCTTC.

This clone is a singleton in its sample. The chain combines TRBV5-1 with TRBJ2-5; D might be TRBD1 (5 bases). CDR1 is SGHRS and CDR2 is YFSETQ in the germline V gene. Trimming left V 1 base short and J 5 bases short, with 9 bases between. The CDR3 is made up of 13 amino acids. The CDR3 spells CASSLSGFETQYF. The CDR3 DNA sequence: TGCGCCAGCAGCTTGTCAGGGTTCGAGACCCAGTACTTC.

CDR3 bases: TGTGCCAGCAGCCTTTTAGCGGGAGTTTCTTTCCATGAGCAGTTCTTC. It codes for CASSLLAGVSFHEQFF. J is TRBJ2-1 and V is TRBV6-2 or TRBV6-3; 9 nucleotides agree with TRBD2. The V segment lost 6 bases and the J segment 8 bases; nucleotides outside the gene matches: 14. From germline, CDR1 is MNHEY and CDR2 SVGEGT. The CDR3 sequence is 16 residues long.

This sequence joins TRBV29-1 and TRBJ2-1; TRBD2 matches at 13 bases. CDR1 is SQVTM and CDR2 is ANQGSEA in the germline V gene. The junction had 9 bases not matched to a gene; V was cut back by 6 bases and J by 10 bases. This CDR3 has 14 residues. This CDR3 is CSVVQALAGGEQFF. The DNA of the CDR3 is TGCAGCGTCGTGCAGGCACTAGCGGGAGGGGAGCAGTTCTTC.

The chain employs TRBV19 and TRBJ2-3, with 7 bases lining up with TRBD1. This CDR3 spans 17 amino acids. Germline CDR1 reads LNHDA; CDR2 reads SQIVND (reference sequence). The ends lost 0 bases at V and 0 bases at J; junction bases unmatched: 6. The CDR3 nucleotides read TGTGCCAGTAGTATAGATCGTCAACAGGGGAGCACAGATACGCAGTATTTT. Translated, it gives CASSIDRQQGSTDTQYF.

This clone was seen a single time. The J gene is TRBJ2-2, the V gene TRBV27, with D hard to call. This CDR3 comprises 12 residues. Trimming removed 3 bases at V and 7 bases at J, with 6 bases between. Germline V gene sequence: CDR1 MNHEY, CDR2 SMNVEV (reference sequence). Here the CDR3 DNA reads TGTGCCAGCAGTTTGGCGGACGGGGAGCTGTTTTTT. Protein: CASSLADGELFF.